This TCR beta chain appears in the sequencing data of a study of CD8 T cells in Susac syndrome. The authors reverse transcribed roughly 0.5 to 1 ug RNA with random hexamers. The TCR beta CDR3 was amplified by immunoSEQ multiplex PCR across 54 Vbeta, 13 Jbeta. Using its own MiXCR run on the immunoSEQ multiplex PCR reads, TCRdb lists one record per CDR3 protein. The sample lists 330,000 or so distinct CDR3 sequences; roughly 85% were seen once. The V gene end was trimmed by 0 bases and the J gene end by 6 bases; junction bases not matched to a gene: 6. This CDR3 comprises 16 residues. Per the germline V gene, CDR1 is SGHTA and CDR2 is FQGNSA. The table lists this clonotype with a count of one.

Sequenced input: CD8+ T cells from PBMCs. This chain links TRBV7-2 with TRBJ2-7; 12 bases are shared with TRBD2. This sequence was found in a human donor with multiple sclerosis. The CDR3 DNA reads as TGTGCCAGCAGCTTAGCATGGACTAGCGGGAATGTCGAGCAGTACTTC. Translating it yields CASSLAWTSGNVEQYF.